These 13 T cell receptor beta chains were all obtained from the same sample, sequenced in a study of monozygotic twins with inflammatory bowel disease. Reprocessing the 5' RACE reads, TCRdb reports a single entry for every CDR3 protein and omits DNA. The sample table sets out about 330,000 distinct CDR3 sequences. The sequencing sample was made of blood. The receptors come from a human donor with ulcerative colitis or Crohn's disease, or a healthy co-twin of an affected twin (not recorded which).

The chain joins TRBV6-5 to TRBJ2-7. The CDR3 covers 16 residues. Per the germline V gene, CDR1 is MNHEY and CDR2 is SVGAGI. The CDR3 sequence is CASSYTGPSLFYEQYF.

The chain links TRBV6-5 to TRBJ1-2; lacking DNA, the TRBD1 call made by TCRdb goes unchecked. The CDR3 length is 13 residues. Germline values: CDR1 MNHEY, CDR2 SVGAGI. The CDR3 reads CASSRDLVYGYTF.

CDR3 loop: CASSLRTNQETQYF. The chain joins TRBV5-5 to TRBJ2-5. The germline gives CDR1 SGHKS, CDR2 YYEKEE (reference sequence). The CDR3 runs 14 residues.

The chain uses TRBV18 and TRBJ1-4; the TRBD1 assignment by TCRdb is unverifiable without DNA. Germline V gene sequence: CDR1 KGHSH, CDR2 LQKENI. The length of the CDR3 is 13 residues. The CDR3 is CASSPDRVEKLFF.

This chain uses TRBV5-5 with TRBJ2-5; TCRdb names TRBD1, which stays unverified in the absence of DNA. Germline CDR1 reads SGHKS; CDR2 reads YYEKEE (reference sequence). There are 16 residues in the CDR3. The CDR3 region is CASSDPGGLGGETQYF.

The chain's CDR3 is CASSLVMAIQETQYF. The chain employs TRBV7-8 and TRBJ2-5. CDR3 length: 15 residues. Germline CDR1 SGHVS, CDR2 FQNEAQ.

This sequence joins TRBV5-1 and TRBJ2-7; checking the TCRdb D call of TRBD1 is not possible without DNA. Germline V CDR1 and CDR2: SGHRS, YFSETQ. The CDR3 is 15 amino acids. The CDR3 region is CASSLDGSREGEQYF. The entire variable domain, with the rest obtained from reference TRBV5-1 and TRBJ2-7, is as follows: KAGVTQTPRYLIKTRGQQVTLSCSPISGHRSVSWYQQTPGQGLQFLFEYFSETQRNKGNFPGRFSGRQFSNSRSEMNVSTLELGDSALYLCASSLDGSREGEQYFGPGTRLTVT.

This sequence joins TRBV20-1 and TRBJ2-1. This CDR3 region has 15 residues. Per germline, CDR1 DFQATT and CDR2 SNEGSKA (reference sequence). CDR3: CSARYGEGSYNEQFF.

This chain uses TRBV12-3 or TRBV12-4 with TRBJ1-5; TCRdb gives TRBD1 as the D gene, but with no DNA this cannot be confirmed. The CDR3 length is 15 residues. CDR3 loop: CASSSGVDSNQPQHF.

This CDR3 is CASSLVSGGVEKLFF. The chain joins TRBV5-6 to TRBJ1-4; TCRdb calls TRBD1, which cannot be checked without DNA. This CDR3 has 15 residues. CDR1 and CDR2 from the germline V gene are SGHDT and YYEEEE. Supplemented by reference TRBV5-6 and TRBJ1-4, the full variable domain reads DAGVTQSPTHLIKTRGQQVTLRCSPKSGHDTVSWYQQALGQGPQFIFQYYEEEERQRGNFPDRFSGHQFPNYSSELNVNALLLGDSALYLCASSLVSGGVEKLFFGSGTQLSVL.

The rearrangement joins TRBV3-1 to TRBJ2-3; TCRdb's D call, TRBD2, is unchecked because there is no DNA. The CDR3 length is 14 residues. Germline CDR1 is LGHDT and CDR2 is YNNKEL (reference sequence). The CDR3 here is CASSQGSLTDTQYF.

The chain carries TRBV12-3 or TRBV12-4 and TRBJ1-6; TCRdb designates TRBD1, a call that cannot be tested without DNA. The CDR3 is made up of 13 amino acids. The CDR3 loop reads CASSLNRDSPLHF.

V usage is TRBV9 and J usage is TRBJ2-3; with no DNA, the TCRdb D assignment of TRBD1 cannot be verified. This CDR3 has 15 amino acids. The germline gives CDR1 SGDLS, CDR2 YYNGEE. This CDR3 reads CASSVGPGIPDTQYF.